A single sample is the source of the 29 T cell receptor beta chains below, sequenced in a study of T cells in Graves' hyperthyroidism and ophthalmopathy. It was RNA transcripts that yielded the amplified TCR beta CDR3 regions. During a first-round RT-PCR of the TCR CDR3, the HTBI primer set was used. Using its own MiXCR run on the multiplex PCR reads, TCRdb lists one record per CDR3 protein. The table has 500,000 to 650,000 distinct CDR3 sequences, over 15% seen once. Sequenced sample: blood. The origin of the receptors is a woman aged 18-30 years with Graves' ophthalmopathy.

This clonotype was counted many times. The V gene is TRBV11-1, the J gene TRBJ2-7, with no clear D. The germline V gene has CDR1 SGHAT and CDR2 FQDESV (reference sequence). This CDR3 comprises 13 residues. V lost 3 bases to trimming and J lost 3 bases, with 9 bases between them. The CDR3 loop is CASSFAELYEQYF. The CDR3 DNA reads TGTGCCAGCAGCTTCGCCGAGCTCTACGAGCAGTACTTC.

The CDR3 here is CASSQDRGGYGYTF. The DNA of the CDR3 is TGCGCCAGCAGCCAAGATAGGGGGGGGTATGGCTACACCTTC. The chain uses TRBV4-1 and TRBJ1-2; TRBD1 is a possible D gene (6 bases). The CDR3 totals 14 residues. With 0 bases removed from V and 5 bases from J, the gap between germline ends came to 10 bases. The V gene's germline CDR1 is MGHRA and CDR2 YSYEKL.

This clonotype was recorded a few times. The chain recombines TRBV15 with TRBJ2-3; D gene unclear. V was pared by 0 bases and J by 6 bases, with 7 bases between. CDR1 LNHNV and CDR2 YYDKDF come from the germline V gene (reference sequence). The CDR3 runs to 13 residues. CDR3 region: CATSREGRDTQYF. The CDR3 DNA is TGTGCCACCAGCAGAGAAGGGCGCGATACGCAGTATTTT.

The DNA of the CDR3 is TGTGCCAGCAGTTACTCGGGTACCGACACAGATACGCAGTATTTT. Amino acid sequence: CASSYSGTDTDTQYF. The chain is built from TRBV6-2 or TRBV6-3 and TRBJ2-3; no clear D gene. Germline V gene lookup returns CDR1 MNHEY and CDR2 SVGEGT. The V end was cut by 0 bases, the J end by 2 bases, with 9 bases between. The CDR3 contains 15 residues.

The chain carries TRBV7-3 and TRBJ2-5, with no clear D. Germline lookup yields CDR1 SGHTA and CDR2 FQGTGA. Trimming shortened V by 4 bases and J by 1 base, and 13 bases separated the two germline ends. The CDR3 runs 15 residues. The CDR3 DNA reads TGTGCCAGCAGCTCGTTTTCGGATCCCCAAGAGACCCAGTACTTC. Its translation is CASSSFSDPQETQYF.

The J gene is TRBJ1-1, the V gene TRBV29-1; 11 bases fit TRBD1. V trimming: 7 bases; J trimming: 0 bases; junction bases outside the gene matches: 7. CDR1 is SQVTM, CDR2 ANQGSEA, per germline. This CDR3 contains 15 residues. The CDR3 sequence is CSGGQGARMNTEAFF. Written as DNA, the CDR3 is TGCAGCGGCGGACAGGGGGCCAGGATGAACACTGAAGCTTTCTTT.

The table lists this clonotype with many counts. The chain carries TRBV27 and TRBJ2-7; 10 bases map to TRBD2. The J segment lost 2 bases and the V segment lost 0 bases, leaving 1 base of the junction unmatched. The CDR3 runs to 15 residues. Germline V gives CDR1 MNHEY, CDR2 SMNVEV (reference sequence). The CDR3: CASSLSGTSAYEQYF. The CDR3 bases are TGTGCCAGCAGTTTATCGGGGACTAGCGCCTACGAGCAGTACTTC.

This clonotype was picked up many times. The chain carries TRBV4-3 and TRBJ1-1, with unresolved D. V was pared by 0 bases and J by 4 bases, with 12 bases between. CDR3 length equals 15 residues. Germline V gene lookup returns CDR1 LGHNA and CDR2 YSLEER. In nucleotides, the CDR3 is TGCGCCAGCAGCCAAGATGGAGGAGCGGTCACTGAAGCTTTCTTT. Its translation: CASSQDGGAVTEAFF.

This clonotype was recorded a few times. V usage is TRBV6-1 and J usage is TRBJ2-2, with D tentatively TRBD1 (5 bases). V was trimmed by 6 bases and J by 2 bases, leaving 16 bases between them. The germline gives CDR1 MNHNS, CDR2 SASEGT. CDR3 length: 16 residues. CDR3 sequence (DNA): TGTGCCAGCAGGGCAGGGTTTATGAGTAACACCGGGGAGCTGTTTTTT. Translation gives CASRAGFMSNTGELFF.

The V gene is TRBV6-1, the J gene TRBJ2-1, with TRBD2 matching 10 bases. CDR1 is MNHNS, CDR2 SASEGT, per germline. Unmatched junction bases numbered 3, after V lost 7 bases and J lost 0 bases. The CDR3 totals 15 residues. Here the CDR3 DNA reads TGTGCCAGCATCCTAGCGGGGGCCTCCTACAATGAGCAGTTCTTC. Translation gives CASILAGASYNEQFF.

This clonotype showed up many times. V and J are TRBV28 and TRBJ2-2, with a weak D call TRBD2 (7 bases). Trimming stripped 6 bases from V and 3 bases from J, with 14 bases between. Per the germline V gene, CDR1 is MDHEN and CDR2 is SYDVKM. This CDR3 has 15 amino acids. The CDR3 loop is CASSSGGRDTGELFF. CDR3 DNA: TGTGCCAGCAGCTCGGGGGGCCGGGACACCGGGGAGCTGTTTTTT.

In this sample, this clonotype turned up many times. This rearrangement joins TRBV28 to TRBJ1-5; 8 bases align to TRBD1. Looked up from germline, CDR1 is MDHEN and CDR2 is SYDVKM. The CDR3 is 15 residues long. The ends lost 3 bases at V and 6 bases at J; junction bases unmatched: 7. This CDR3 reads CASSFWSGGIQPQHF. CDR3 nucleotides: TGTGCCAGCAGTTTTTGGTCAGGGGGCATTCAGCCCCAGCATTTT.

This chain uses TRBV20-1 with TRBJ2-2, with 8 bases matching TRBD2. V lost 6 bases and J lost 7; bases outside the gene matches: 7. From germline, CDR1 is DFQATT and CDR2 SNEGSKA (reference sequence). The CDR3 extends over 13 amino acids. DNA of the CDR3: TGCAGTGCCTTCGCGGGAGGAATCGGGGAGCTGTTTTTT. Translation: CSAFAGGIGELFF.

This clonotype was counted at least ten times. This chain uses TRBV11-2 with TRBJ1-1; D not resolved. V lost 5 bases and J lost 0, with 16 bases in between. Germline V gene lookup returns CDR1 SGHAT and CDR2 FQNNGV. The CDR3 sequence is 16 residues long. Written as DNA, the CDR3 is TGTGCCAGCAGCCCAGTCCCACTTTACTTGAACACTGAAGCTTTCTTT. It translates to CASSPVPLYLNTEAFF.

This clonotype was picked up many times. The chain has TRBV7-2 and TRBJ2-7; TRBD2 agrees at 8 bases. Per germline, CDR1 SGHTA and CDR2 FQGNSA. After removal of 0 bases from V and 5 bases from J, the junction contained 6 bases not matched to a gene. This CDR3 contains 15 residues. This chain's CDR3 is CASSLAAGGIDEQYF. CDR3 nucleotide sequence: TGTGCCAGCAGCTTAGCGGCGGGAGGTATCGACGAGCAGTACTTC.

This clonotype came up a few times. V and J are TRBV28 and TRBJ1-2; 7 bases match TRBD1. The CDR3 totals 14 residues. The germline V gene encodes CDR1 MDHEN and CDR2 SYDVKM. V dropped 2 bases and J dropped 1; count of bases not matched to a gene: 1. CDR3 region: CASSLGDSNYGYTF. CDR3 nucleotide sequence: TGTGCCAGCAGTTTAGGGGACAGTAACTATGGCTACACCTTC.

This clonotype was counted at least ten times. This chain joins TRBV28 and TRBJ2-7; TRBD2 is a possible D gene (6 bases). With 5 bases removed from V and 0 bases from J, the gap between germline ends came to 11 bases. The CDR3 totals 14 residues. Germline V CDR1 and CDR2: MDHEN, SYDVKM. The CDR3 coding sequence is TGTGCCAGCAGTAGCGGGCTCTACTCCTACGAGCAGTACTTC. This sequence encodes CASSSGLYSYEQYF.

This clonotype was counted ten times or more. The J gene is TRBJ1-1, the V gene TRBV11-2; 10 bases agree with TRBD1. This CDR3 has 16 amino acids. The ends lost 5 bases at V and 0 bases at J; junction bases unmatched: 6. CDR1 and CDR2 (germline): SGHAT, FQNNGV. CDR3 sequence: CASSAPGQGLNTEAFF. CDR3 DNA sequence: TGTGCCAGCAGCGCGCCGGGACAGGGGCTGAACACTGAAGCTTTCTTT.

This rearrangement joins TRBV10-3 to TRBJ2-5, with TRBD2 identical over 11 bases. The germline V gene has CDR1 ENHRY and CDR2 SYGVKD. This CDR3 spans 15 amino acids. Germline trimming cut 4 bases from V and 2 bases from J; bases unmatched to any gene: 3. The CDR3 DNA reads as TGTGCCATCAGTGGGGCTAGCGGGGGGCAAGAGACCCAGTACTTC. Residues: CAISGASGGQETQYF.

V is TRBV2 and J is TRBJ2-5; TRBD2 matches at 10 bases. The CDR3 is made up of 16 amino acids. Germline V gene data show CDR1 as SNHLY and CDR2 as FYNNEI. The V segment lost 6 bases and the J segment 4 bases; nucleotides outside the gene matches: 11. CDR3 DNA sequence: TGTGCCAGCAGGGTCGGAGCGGGAGGGGAAGTAGAGACCCAGTACTTC. Its translation: CASRVGAGGEVETQYF.

This clonotype was seen at least ten times. V is TRBV2 and J is TRBJ1-1; D not certain. In germline, CDR1 is SNHLY, CDR2 FYNNEI. The CDR3 has 14 residues. Deletions cut 2 bases from V and 2 bases from J, with 9 bases between. This chain's CDR3 is CASSERQDNTEAFF. The CDR3 region has the DNA TGTGCCAGCAGTGAAAGGCAGGATAACACTGAAGCTTTCTTT.

This clonotype was counted between two and nine times. The J gene is TRBJ1-5, the V gene TRBV5-6; no definite D call. The CDR3 is 14 amino acids. V was cut by 0 bases and J by 6 bases, with 10 bases left in between. Per germline, CDR1 SGHDT and CDR2 YYEEEE. The CDR3 DNA sequence: TGTGCCAGCAGCTTGGGTACCGGCGGTCAGCCCCAGCATTTT. It codes for CASSLGTGGQPQHF.

This clonotype was counted many times. This rearrangement joins TRBV12-3 or TRBV12-4 to TRBJ2-1, with D tentatively TRBD2 (5 bases). V lost 0 bases and J 7 bases, leaving 10 bases between the germline ends. The CDR3 consists of 14 residues. The DNA of the CDR3 is TGTGCCAGCAGTTTAGCGGGAGAGGAAAATGAGCAGTTCTTC. It is translated as CASSLAGEENEQFF.

The chain uses TRBV28 and TRBJ2-7, with 7 nucleotides matching TRBD1. The CDR3 spans 15 residues. V dropped 5 bases and J dropped 2; count of bases not matched to a gene: 9. Germline loops: CDR1 MDHEN, CDR2 SYDVKM. The CDR3 DNA reads TGTGCCAGCAGTCCCACCGACAGGGACGCCTACGAGCAGTACTTC. Translating gives CASSPTDRDAYEQYF.

The chain is built from TRBV4-3 and TRBJ2-3; D unclear. The V and J ends lost 0 bases and 6 bases respectively, with 16 bases between them. The CDR3 covers 16 residues. Germline CDR1 and CDR2: LGHNA and YSLEER. The CDR3 DNA is TGCGCCAGCAGCCAAGATCCCCGTGTAAGTCTGGATACGCAGTATTTT. Translated: CASSQDPRVSLDTQYF.

This clonotype was recorded a few times. V is TRBV14 and J is TRBJ1-3; no reliable D call. Per the germline V gene, CDR1 is SGHDN and CDR2 is FVKESK. This CDR3 has 17 residues. The V gene lost 2 bases and the J gene lost 0 bases, with 14 bases spanning the gap. CDR3 sequence: CASSQRSLHFSGNTIYF. In DNA, the CDR3 is TGTGCCAGCAGCCAAAGGAGCTTACACTTCTCTGGAAACACCATATATTTT. The variable domain in full, with the rest retrieved from reference TRBV14 and TRBJ1-3, is EAGVTQFPSHSVIEKGQTVTLRCDPISGHDNLYWYRRVMGKEIKFLLHFVKESKQDESGMPNNRFLAERTGGTYSTLKVQPAELEDSGVYFCASSQRSLHFSGNTIYFGEGSWLTVV.

The rearrangement uses TRBV30 and TRBJ2-1; 12 nucleotides match TRBD2. V dropped 4 bases and J dropped 7; count of bases not matched to a gene: 5. CDR3 length: 14 amino acids. Germline V CDR1 and CDR2: GTSNPN, SVGIG (reference sequence). The CDR3 sequence is CAWTHGLAGNEQFF. The CDR3 bases are TGTGCCTGGACCCATGGACTAGCGGGGAATGAGCAGTTCTTC.

This chain connects TRBV5-1 to TRBJ2-3, with D unclear. The CDR3 is 15 amino acids. Deletions cut 0 bases from V and 2 bases from J, with 10 bases between. Germline loops: CDR1 SGHRS, CDR2 YFSETQ. CDR3 bases: TGCGCCAGCAGCTTGGAAGCAGAACACACAGATACGCAGTATTTT. Translating it yields CASSLEAEHTDTQYF.

CDR3 sequence: CASSQVAMSSYEQYF. Here the CDR3 DNA reads TGCGCCAGCAGCCAAGTAGCCATGAGCTCCTACGAGCAGTACTTC. The chain is built from TRBV4-1 and TRBJ2-7; D ambiguous. The CDR3 has 15 residues. Germline V gene lookup returns CDR1 MGHRA and CDR2 YSYEKL. V lost 1 base to trimming and J lost 0 bases, with 10 bases between them.